This T cell receptor (beta chain) came from a study of untreated major depressive disorder. Study findings and constraints: TRBV05-01 (Vbeta 5.1) usage was higher in CD4+ T cells of depressed patients than controls. Only three preselected Vbeta families were compared in sequencing.

CDR1 and CDR2 (germline): MDHEN, SYDVKM. The CDR3 consists of 15 residues. Trimming took 3 bases from V and 4 from J, leaving 13 bases between them. TCRdb keeps only in-frame clones here, not all; method: immunoSEQ multiplex PCR. The sample includes 23,000 or so clones, around 93% seen only once; the top ten take 0.7% to 0.85%. This clone was seen only a few times. Its antigen is currently unknown. Specimen: CD4+ T cells from PBMCs. This sequence originates from a woman younger than 45 with major depressive disorder. The chain links TRBV28 to TRBJ1-5, with D possibly being TRBD1 (5 bases). In DNA form, the CDR3 reads TGTGCCAGCAGTTTGGGGGGGGTTGTGAATCAGCCCCAGCATTTT. This gives the protein CASSLGGVVNQPQHF.